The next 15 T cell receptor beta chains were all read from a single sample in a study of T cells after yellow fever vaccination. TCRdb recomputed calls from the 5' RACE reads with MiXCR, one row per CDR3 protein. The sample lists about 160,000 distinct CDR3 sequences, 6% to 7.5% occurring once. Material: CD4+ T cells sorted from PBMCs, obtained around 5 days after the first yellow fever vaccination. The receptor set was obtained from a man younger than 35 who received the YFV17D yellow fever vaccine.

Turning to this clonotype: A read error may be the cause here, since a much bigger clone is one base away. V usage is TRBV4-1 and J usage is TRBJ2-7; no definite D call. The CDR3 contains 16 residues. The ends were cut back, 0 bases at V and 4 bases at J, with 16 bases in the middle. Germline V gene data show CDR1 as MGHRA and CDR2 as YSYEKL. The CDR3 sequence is CASSQEFVSRPYEQYV. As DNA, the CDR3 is TGCGCCAGCAGCCAAGAGTTTGTATCACGGCCTTACGAGCAGTACGTC.

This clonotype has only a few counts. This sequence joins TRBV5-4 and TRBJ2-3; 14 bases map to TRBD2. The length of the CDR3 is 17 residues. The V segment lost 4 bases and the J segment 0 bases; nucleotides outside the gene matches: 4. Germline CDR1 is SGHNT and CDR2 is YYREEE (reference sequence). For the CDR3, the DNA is TGTGCCAGCAGCACCGGACTAGCGGGGGGTAGCACAGATACGCAGTATTTT. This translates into CASSTGLAGGSTDTQYF. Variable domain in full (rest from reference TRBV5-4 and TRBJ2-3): ETGVTQSPTHLIKTRGQQVTLRCSSQSGHNTVSWYQQALGQGPQFIFQYYREEENGRGNFPPRFSGLQFPNYSSELNVNALELDDSALYLCASSTGLAGGSTDTQYFGPGTRLTVL.

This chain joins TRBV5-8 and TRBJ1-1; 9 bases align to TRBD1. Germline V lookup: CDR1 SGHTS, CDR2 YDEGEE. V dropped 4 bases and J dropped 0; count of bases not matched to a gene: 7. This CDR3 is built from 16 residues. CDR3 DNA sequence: TGTGCCAGCAGCCCGGGACAGGGACTAATGAACACTGAAGCTTTCTTT. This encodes CASSPGQGLMNTEAFF.

CDR3 amino acids: CASSPGQSLSGNTIYF. In nucleotides, the CDR3 is TGTGCCAGCTCACCAGGACAGTCCCTCTCTGGAAACACCATATATTTT. This chain connects TRBV18 to TRBJ1-3, with a tentative D call TRBD1 (6 bases). This CDR3 is built from 16 residues. Trimming took 2 bases from V and 0 from J, leaving 11 bases between them. Germline CDR1 KGHSH, CDR2 LQKENI.

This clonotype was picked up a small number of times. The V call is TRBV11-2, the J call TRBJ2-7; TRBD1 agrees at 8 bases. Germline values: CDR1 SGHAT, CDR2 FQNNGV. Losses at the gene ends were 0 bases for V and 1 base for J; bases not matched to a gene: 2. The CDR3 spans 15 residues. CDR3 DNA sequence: TGTGCCAGCAGCTTAGAAGGGACAGGTTCCTACGAGCAGTACTTC. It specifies CASSLEGTGSYEQYF.

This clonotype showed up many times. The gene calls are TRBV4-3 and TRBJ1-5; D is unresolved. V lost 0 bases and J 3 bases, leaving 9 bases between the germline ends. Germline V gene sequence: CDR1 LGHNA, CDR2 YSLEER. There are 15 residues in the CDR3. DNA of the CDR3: TGCGCCAGCAGCCAAGATCCACAGATCAATCAGCCCCAGCATTTT. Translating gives CASSQDPQINQPQHF.

This chain's CDR3 is CASSLRPGQGVQPQHF. The CDR3 bases are TGTGCCAGCAGTTTGCGGCCGGGACAGGGCGTTCAGCCCCAGCATTTT. V gene TRBV27 combines with J gene TRBJ1-5, with 9 bases fitting TRBD1. Per the germline V gene, CDR1 is MNHEY and CDR2 is SMNVEV (reference sequence). This CDR3 is built from 16 residues. V shed 3 bases and J 6 bases; nucleotides not matched to a gene: 9.

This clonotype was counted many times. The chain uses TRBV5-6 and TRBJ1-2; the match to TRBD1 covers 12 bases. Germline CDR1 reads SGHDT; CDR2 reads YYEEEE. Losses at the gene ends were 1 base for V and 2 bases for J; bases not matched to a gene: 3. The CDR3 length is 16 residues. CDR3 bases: TGTGCCAGCAGCTTGTTGGGGACAGGGGGCAACTATGGCTACACCTTC. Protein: CASSLLGTGGNYGYTF.

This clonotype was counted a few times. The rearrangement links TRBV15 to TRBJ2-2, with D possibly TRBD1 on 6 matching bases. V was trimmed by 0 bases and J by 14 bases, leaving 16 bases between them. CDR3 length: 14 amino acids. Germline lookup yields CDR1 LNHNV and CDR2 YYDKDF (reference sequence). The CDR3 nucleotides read TGTGCCACCAGCAGAGACGAGGCCAGGGGTGGTCTGTTTTTT. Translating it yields CATSRDEARGGLFF.

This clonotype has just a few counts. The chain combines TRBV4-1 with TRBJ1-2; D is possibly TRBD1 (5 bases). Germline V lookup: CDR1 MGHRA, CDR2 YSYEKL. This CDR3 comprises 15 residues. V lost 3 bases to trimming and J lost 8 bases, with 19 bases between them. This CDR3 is CASSQNTGTPEGYTF. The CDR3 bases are TGCGCCAGCAGCCAGAATACCGGGACCCCGGAGGGCTACACCTTC.

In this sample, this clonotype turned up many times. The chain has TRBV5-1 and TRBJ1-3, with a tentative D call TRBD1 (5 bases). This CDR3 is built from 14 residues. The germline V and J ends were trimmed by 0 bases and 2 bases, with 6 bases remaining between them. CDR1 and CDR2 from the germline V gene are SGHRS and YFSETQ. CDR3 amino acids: CASSLGQPGNTIYF. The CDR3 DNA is TGCGCCAGCAGCTTGGGACAGCCTGGAAACACCATATATTTT.

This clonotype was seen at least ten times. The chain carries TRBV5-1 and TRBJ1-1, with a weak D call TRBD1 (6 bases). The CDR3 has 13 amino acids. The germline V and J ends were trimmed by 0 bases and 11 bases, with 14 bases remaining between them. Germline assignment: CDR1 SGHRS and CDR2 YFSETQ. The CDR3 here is CASSLGTGADAFF. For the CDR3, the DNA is TGCGCCAGCAGCTTGGGGACGGGGGCAGATGCTTTCTTT.

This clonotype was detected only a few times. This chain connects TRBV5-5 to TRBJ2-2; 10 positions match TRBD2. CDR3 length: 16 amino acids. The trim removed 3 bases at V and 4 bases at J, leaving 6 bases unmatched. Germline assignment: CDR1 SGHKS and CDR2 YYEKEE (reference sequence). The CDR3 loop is CASSSLAGGPTGELFF. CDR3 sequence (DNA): TGTGCCAGCAGCTCTTTAGCGGGGGGCCCCACCGGGGAGCTGTTTTTT. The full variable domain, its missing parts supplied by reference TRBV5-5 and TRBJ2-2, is DAGVTQSPTHLIKTRGQQVTLRCSPISGHKSVSWYQQVLGQGPQFIFQYYEKEERGRGNFPDRFSARQFPNYSSELNVNALLLGDSALYLCASSSLAGGPTGELFFGEGSRLTVL.

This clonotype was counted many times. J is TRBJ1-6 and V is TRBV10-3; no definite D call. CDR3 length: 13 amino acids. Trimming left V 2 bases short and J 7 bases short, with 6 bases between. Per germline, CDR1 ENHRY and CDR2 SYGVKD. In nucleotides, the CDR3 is TGTGCCATCAGTGAGAACCCGAATTCACCCCTCCACTTT. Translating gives CAISENPNSPLHF.

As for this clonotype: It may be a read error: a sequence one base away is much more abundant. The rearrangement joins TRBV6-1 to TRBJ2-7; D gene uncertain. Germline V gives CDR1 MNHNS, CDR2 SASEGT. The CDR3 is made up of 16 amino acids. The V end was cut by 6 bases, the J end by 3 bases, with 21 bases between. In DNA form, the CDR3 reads TGTGCCAGCAGGTCCCCCGGGCCCCTGGTCCACTACGAGCAGTACTTC. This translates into CASRSPGPLVHYEQYF.